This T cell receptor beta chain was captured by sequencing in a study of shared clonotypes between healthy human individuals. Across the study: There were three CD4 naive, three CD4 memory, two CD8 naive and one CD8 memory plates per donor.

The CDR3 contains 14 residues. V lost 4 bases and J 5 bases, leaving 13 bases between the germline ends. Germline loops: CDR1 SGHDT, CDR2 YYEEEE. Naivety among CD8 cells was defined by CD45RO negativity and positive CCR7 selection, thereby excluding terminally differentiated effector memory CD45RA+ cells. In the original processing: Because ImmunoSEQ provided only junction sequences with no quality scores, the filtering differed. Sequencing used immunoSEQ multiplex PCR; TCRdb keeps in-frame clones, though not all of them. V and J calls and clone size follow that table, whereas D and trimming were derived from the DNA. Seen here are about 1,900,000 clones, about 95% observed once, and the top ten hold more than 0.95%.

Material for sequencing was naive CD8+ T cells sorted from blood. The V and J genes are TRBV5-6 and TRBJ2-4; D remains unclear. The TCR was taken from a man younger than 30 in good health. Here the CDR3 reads CASSQLMGENIQYF. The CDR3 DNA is TGTGCCAGCAGCCAACTAATGGGCGAAAACATTCAGTACTTC.